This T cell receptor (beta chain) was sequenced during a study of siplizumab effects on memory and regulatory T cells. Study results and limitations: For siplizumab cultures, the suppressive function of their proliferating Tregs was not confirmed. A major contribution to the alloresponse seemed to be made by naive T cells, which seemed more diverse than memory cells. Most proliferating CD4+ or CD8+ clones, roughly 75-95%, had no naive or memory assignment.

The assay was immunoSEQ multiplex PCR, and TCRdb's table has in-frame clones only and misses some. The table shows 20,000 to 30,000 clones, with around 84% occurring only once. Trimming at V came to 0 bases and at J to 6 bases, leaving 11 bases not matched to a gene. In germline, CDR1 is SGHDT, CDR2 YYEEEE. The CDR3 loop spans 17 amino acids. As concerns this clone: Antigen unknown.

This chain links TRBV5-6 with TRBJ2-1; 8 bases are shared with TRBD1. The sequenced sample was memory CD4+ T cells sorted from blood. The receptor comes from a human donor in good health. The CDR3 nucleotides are TGTGCCAGCAGCTTGGGCCCCGCGACAGGGGTAAGCAATGAGCAGTTCTTC. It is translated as CASSLGPATGVSNEQFF.